This T cell receptor (beta chain) was sequenced during a study of shared clonotypes between healthy human individuals. Many counts were recorded for this clone. The target antigen is unknown. Several immunoSEQ plates received, in even portions, the genomic DNA of each subset. The data were produced by immunoSEQ multiplex PCR, yet TCRdb's version contains in-frame clones alone and is incomplete. The sample yields about 330,000 clones, roughly 84% seen once. Study findings and constraints: Around 5% was the fraction of naive CD4 clonotypes found shared across several donors. The study found lower generation probabilities in non-shared clonotypes than in those shared by all four donors.

Sequencing was performed on memory CD8+ T cells sorted from blood. Subset noted: CD45RO+ cells pooled with CCR7-negative TemRA cells. The receptor comes from a man aged 18-30 years in good health.

CDR3 sequence reads: CASSYEGGYYYGYTF. In DNA form, the CDR3 reads TGTGCCAGCAGTTATGAGGGAGGATATTACTATGGCTACACCTTC. The chain has TRBV6-5 and TRBJ1-2; D is undetermined. The germline gives CDR1 MNHEY, CDR2 SVGAGI. The CDR3 runs to 15 residues. Trimming took 3 bases from V and 3 from J, leaving 14 bases between them.